These 21 T cell receptor beta chains came from one sample sequenced in a study of post-analysis software for immune sequencing data. Prepared libraries of TCR beta cDNA carried unique molecular identifiers. TCRdb reanalysed the PCR reads using MiXCR and keeps one entry per CDR3 protein. The sample lists roughly 600,000 distinct CDR3 sequences; 44% were seen once. No antigen has been identified for these receptors. Whole-study findings and limits: Higher frequency in patients than in controls was seen for roughly five TRBV segments, with TRBV5-6, TRBV5-1 and TRBV20-1 among them.

The sample taken for sequencing was blood. The receptors come from a girl aged 5-17 years with multiple sclerosis.

In this sample, this clonotype turned up a few times. The CDR3 is CASSQGVVVGRKETQYF. The CDR3 DNA reads TGCGCCAGCAGCCAAGGAGTAGTTGTTGGCAGGAAAGAGACCCAGTACTTC. This chain uses TRBV4-1 with TRBJ2-7; D remains ambiguous. The end of the DNA is better explained by TRBJ2-5, so the J call may be wrong. The CDR3 runs 17 residues. Germline CDR1 and CDR2: MGHRA and YSYEKL.

CDR3: CASSDGDEGEAFF. The CDR3, as DNA: TGCGCCAGCAGCGATGGGGACGAAGGGGAAGCTTTCTTT. The rearrangement links TRBV5-1 to TRBJ1-1; tentative D call: TRBD1 (5 bases). Germline CDR1 and CDR2: SGHRS and YFSETQ. There are 13 residues in the CDR3. Trimming pared 4 bases from V and 8 bases from J, leaving 15 bases between.

The V gene is TRBV7-6, the J gene TRBJ1-2; 12 bases are a match to TRBD1. The V gene's germline CDR1 is SGHVS and CDR2 FNYEAQ. Trimming took 5 bases from V and 8 from J; bases not matched to a gene: 15. This CDR3 comprises 17 residues. CDR3 in amino acids: CASSPTLGQGASDGYTF. As DNA, the CDR3 is TGTGCCAGCAGCCCTACCCTGGGACAGGGGGCATCAGACGGCTACACCTTC.

The chain carries TRBV29-1 and TRBJ1-1; D not resolved. Looked up from germline, CDR1 is SQVTM and CDR2 is ANQGSEA. V lost 6 bases and J 5 bases, leaving 10 bases between the germline ends. There are 11 residues in the CDR3. DNA for the CDR3: TGCAGCGTCCTACATGGAACTGAAGCTTTCTTT. Translating it yields CSVLHGTEAFF.

This clonotype was counted only a few times. The chain carries TRBV10-3 and TRBJ1-2, with unresolved D. V was clipped by 0 bases and J by 8 bases, with 10 bases between them. The germline V gene encodes CDR1 ENHRY and CDR2 SYGVKD. This CDR3 spans 13 amino acids. CDR3 in DNA: TGTGCCATCAGTGAGTCGGGTGGGGAAGGCTACACCTTC. It is translated as CAISESGGEGYTF.

Only a few counts were recorded for this clonotype. This rearrangement joins TRBV30 to TRBJ1-1, with D uncertain. Trimming stripped 2 bases from V and 4 bases from J, with 17 bases between. The CDR3 totals 15 residues. Germline values: CDR1 GTSNPN, CDR2 SVGIG (reference sequence). CDR3 protein: CAWSTPKGFVTEAFF. The CDR3 coding sequence is TGTGCCTGGAGTACCCCGAAGGGATTCGTCACTGAAGCTTTCTTT. Filled out from reference TRBV30 and TRBJ1-1, the complete variable domain reads SQTIHQWPATLVQPVGSPLSLECTVEGTSNPNLYWYRQAAGRGLQLLFYSVGIGQISSEVPQNLSASRPQDRQFILSSKKLLLSDSGFYLCAWSTPKGFVTEAFFGQGTRLTVV.

The CDR3 here is CASSLSGRAYEQYF. CDR3 bases: TGTGCCAGCAGCTTATCGGGCAGGGCATACGAGCAGTACTTC. The rearrangement uses TRBV7-9 and TRBJ2-7, with D possibly matching TRBD1 (5 bases). Germline V gene data show CDR1 as SEHNR and CDR2 as FQNEAQ (reference sequence). CDR3 length: 14 amino acids. Trimming cost V 2 bases and J 4 bases, with 12 bases left between them. The full variable domain, rest sourced from reference TRBV7-9 and TRBJ2-7, is DTGVSQNPRHKITKRGQNVTFRCDPISEHNRLYWYRQTLGQGPEFLTYFQNEAQLEKSRLLSDRFSAERPKGSFSTLEIQRTEQGDSAMYLCASSLSGRAYEQYFGPGTRLTVT.

V and J are TRBV3-1 and TRBJ2-3, with 9 bases that match TRBD2. The CDR3 contains 15 residues. J was trimmed by 3 bases and V by 0 bases; bases with no gene match: 1. Looked up from germline, CDR1 is LGHDT and CDR2 is YNNKEL (reference sequence). CDR3 amino acids: CASSQDSGRTDTQYF. CDR3 coding DNA: TGTGCCAGCAGCCAAGATAGCGGGAGAACAGATACGCAGTATTTT.

The J gene is TRBJ2-3, the V gene TRBV7-9, with D possibly matching TRBD2 (5 bases). Trimming stripped 8 bases from V and 5 bases from J, with 11 bases between. The CDR3 totals 12 residues. Per germline, CDR1 SEHNR and CDR2 FQNEAQ (reference sequence). For the CDR3, the DNA is TGTGCCAGCGGGAACAGCGGAGATACGCAGTATTTT. It codes for CASGNSGDTQYF.

The V and J genes are TRBV15 and TRBJ2-7; D perhaps matches TRBD1 (6 bases). Germline V lookup: CDR1 LNHNV, CDR2 YYDKDF (reference sequence). There are 16 residues in the CDR3. V lost 0 bases, J lost 0 bases, and 12 bases lay in between. CDR3 protein: CATSRDTGTPSYEQYF. The CDR3 DNA follows: TGTGCCACCAGCAGAGACACCGGGACACCCTCCTACGAGCAGTACTTC.

The V gene is TRBV11-2, the J gene TRBJ2-7; 8 bases are shared with TRBD2. CDR1 and CDR2 from the germline V gene are SGHAT and FQNNGV. The CDR3 loop spans 15 amino acids. V gave up 5 bases and J gave up 7 bases; unmatched junction bases: 13. CDR3 in amino acids: CASSPRFSGVREQYF. CDR3 coding DNA: TGTGCCAGCAGCCCCAGGTTTAGCGGGGTAAGAGAGCAGTACTTC.

The rearrangement links TRBV20-1 to TRBJ1-5; TRBD1 matches at 8 bases. The CDR3 has 14 residues. After removal of 5 bases from V and 2 bases from J, the junction contained 5 bases not matched to a gene. Germline V lookup: CDR1 DFQATT, CDR2 SNEGSKA (reference sequence). As DNA, the CDR3 is TGCAGTGCTGGCACAGGGGGTGGCAATCAGCCCCAGCATTTT. Protein: CSAGTGGGNQPQHF.

This clonotype was seen a few times. The genes are TRBV19 and TRBJ1-2; D ambiguous. The CDR3 runs to 13 residues. Trimming removed 3 bases at V and 6 bases at J, with 11 bases between. Germline V gene sequence: CDR1 LNHDA, CDR2 SQIVND (reference sequence). CDR3 sequence reads: CASSMRRWDGYTF. The CDR3 bases are TGTGCCAGTAGTATGCGTAGGTGGGATGGCTACACCTTC.

This clonotype was picked up a small number of times. This chain uses TRBV12-3 or TRBV12-4 with TRBJ1-2, with D tentatively TRBD1 (5 bases). The germline V and J ends were trimmed by 7 bases and 4 bases, with 16 bases remaining between them. The length of the CDR3 is 14 residues. The CDR3 loop is CASTLGGQIYGYTF. The CDR3 DNA sequence: TGTGCCAGCACCCTGGGCGGACAAATCTATGGCTACACCTTC.

V is TRBV28 and J is TRBJ2-7; 7 bases fit TRBD1. Germline-derived CDR1 and CDR2 are MDHEN and SYDVKM. The CDR3 has 13 residues. V was clipped by 3 bases and J by 3 bases; unmatched bases: 2. CDR3 region: CASSLPGGYEQYF. As DNA, the CDR3 is TGTGCCAGCAGTTTGCCAGGGGGCTACGAGCAGTACTTC.

In this sample, this clonotype turned up a few times. V usage is TRBV7-8 and J usage is TRBJ2-1, with TRBD2 matching 8 bases. The germline CDR1 and CDR2 sequences are SGHVS and FQNEAQ. J lost 2 bases, V lost 8 bases, and 8 bases had no gene match. This CDR3 region has 15 residues. CDR3 nucleotide sequence: TGTGCCAGCCTCCGGGGGGGCCCCCCCTACAATGAGCAGTTCTTC. Its protein product is CASLRGGPPYNEQFF.

Only a few counts were recorded for this clonotype. The rearrangement links TRBV4-1 to TRBJ2-1, with 11 bases lining up with TRBD2. V lost 4 bases and J lost 11; bases outside the gene matches: 7. From germline, CDR1 is MGHRA and CDR2 YSYEKL. This CDR3 spans 14 amino acids. The CDR3 loop reads CASSLRTSGPQQFF. The CDR3, as DNA: TGCGCCAGCAGCCTTCGGACTAGCGGGCCCCAGCAGTTCTTC.

The chain has TRBV9 and TRBJ2-1; 8 nucleotides line up with TRBD2. V was pared by 8 bases and J by 9 bases, with 16 bases of the junction left unmatched. This CDR3 has 15 amino acids. Germline-derived CDR1 and CDR2 are SGDLS and YYNGEE. The CDR3 protein is CASSPRGGPLSEQFF. As DNA, the CDR3 is TGTGCCAGTAGCCCACGGGGGGGGCCCCTTAGTGAGCAGTTCTTC.

The V call is TRBV13, the J call TRBJ2-1; 11 bases map to TRBD2. V gave up 5 bases and J gave up 0 bases; unmatched junction bases: 3. The germline V gene encodes CDR1 PRHDT and CDR2 FYEKMQ (reference sequence). The CDR3 is made up of 16 amino acids. The DNA of the CDR3 is TGTGCCAGCAGCGTCGGACTAGCGGGCTCCTACAATGAGCAGTTCTTC. It codes for CASSVGLAGSYNEQFF.

This clonotype was observed a handful of times. The V gene is TRBV7-9, the J gene TRBJ1-2, with a weak D call TRBD1 (5 bases). This CDR3 is built from 14 residues. Germline lookup yields CDR1 SEHNR and CDR2 FQNEAQ (reference sequence). The V gene lost 3 bases and the J gene lost 4 bases, with 12 bases spanning the gap. CDR3 protein: CASSFGDSSYGYTF. CDR3 bases: TGTGCCAGCAGCTTTGGTGACAGCAGCTATGGCTACACCTTC.

J is TRBJ1-1 and V is TRBV5-1; the D is unclear. Germline CDR1 reads SGHRS; CDR2 reads YFSETQ. The V end was cut by 0 bases, the J end by 4 bases, with 13 bases between. This CDR3 region has 15 residues. CDR3 nucleotide sequence: TGCGCCAGCAGCTTGGATCGGAACATTGGCACTGAAGCTTTCTTT. This sequence encodes CASSLDRNIGTEAFF.